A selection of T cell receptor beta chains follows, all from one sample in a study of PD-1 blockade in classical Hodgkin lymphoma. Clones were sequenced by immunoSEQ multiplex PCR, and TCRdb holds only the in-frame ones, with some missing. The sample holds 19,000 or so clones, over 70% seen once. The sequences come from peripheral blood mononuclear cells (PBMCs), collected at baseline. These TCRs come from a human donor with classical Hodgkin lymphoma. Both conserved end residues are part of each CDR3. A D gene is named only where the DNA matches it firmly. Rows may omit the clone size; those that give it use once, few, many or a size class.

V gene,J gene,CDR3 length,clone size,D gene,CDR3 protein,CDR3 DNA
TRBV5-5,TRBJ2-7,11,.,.,CAGGENDEQYF,TGTGCTGGAGGAGAAAACGACGAGCAGTACTTC
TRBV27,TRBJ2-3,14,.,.,CASRPYPSTDTQYF,TGTGCCAGCAGGCCTTACCCTAGCACAGATACGCAGTATTTT
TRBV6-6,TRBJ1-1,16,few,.,CASSSSEARMNTEAFF,TGTGCCAGCAGTTCCTCGGAGGCTCGAATGAACACTGAAGCTTTCTTT
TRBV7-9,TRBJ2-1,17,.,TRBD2,CASSWRRASGTYNEQFF,TGTGCCAGCAGCTGGCGAAGGGCTAGCGGGACCTACAATGAGCAGTTCTTC
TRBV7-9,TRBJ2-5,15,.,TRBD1,CASSKKQGAQETQYF,TGTGCCAGCAGCAAGAAACAGGGGGCCCAAGAGACCCAGTACTTC
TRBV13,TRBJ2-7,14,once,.,CASNLRGGRYEQYF,TGTGCCAGCAACCTCAGGGGAGGGAGATACGAGCAGTACTTC
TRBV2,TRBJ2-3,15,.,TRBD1,CASRLGQGRIDTQYF,TGTGCCAGCCGCTTAGGACAGGGGAGAATAGATACGCAGTATTTT
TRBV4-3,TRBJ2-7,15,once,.,CASSQDRDLYYEQYF,TGCGCCAGCAGCCAAGATCGGGACCTCTACTACGAGCAGTACTTC
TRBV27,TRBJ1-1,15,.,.,CASSSSPGGGTEAFF,TGTGCCAGCAGTTCCTCTCCGGGGGGGGGCACTGAAGCTTTCTTT
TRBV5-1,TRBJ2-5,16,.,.,CASSLAGGRTKETQYF,TGCGCCAGCAGCTTGGCCGGGGGAAGAACCAAAGAGACCCAGTACTTC
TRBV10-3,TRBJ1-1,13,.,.,CATTGGLVGEAFF,TGTGCCACCACGGGGGGGCTGGTAGGTGAAGCTTTCTTT
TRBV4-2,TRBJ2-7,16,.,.,CASSQDGAGRTYEQYF,TGTGCCAGCAGCCAAGATGGGGCAGGGAGGACCTACGAGCAGTACTTC
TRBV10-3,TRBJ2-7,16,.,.,CAISEGGDLEPYEQYF,TGTGCCATCAGTGAGGGCGGGGACTTGGAACCCTACGAGCAGTACTTC
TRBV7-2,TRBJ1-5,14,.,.,CASSFGRGNQPQHF,TGTGCCAGCAGCTTCGGTAGGGGCAATCAGCCCCAGCATTTT
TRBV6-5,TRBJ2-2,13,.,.,CASSYSGRGELFF,TGTGCCAGCAGTTACTCGGGGCGCGGGGAGCTGTTTTTT
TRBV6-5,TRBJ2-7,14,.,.,CASTPRAGTYEQYF,TGTGCCAGCACCCCCCGGGCGGGGACCTACGAGCAGTACTTC
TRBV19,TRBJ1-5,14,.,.,CASSIRDSNQPQHF,TGTGCCAGTAGTATCCGGGACAGCAATCAGCCCCAGCATTTT
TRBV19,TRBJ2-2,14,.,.,CASSSGSNTGELFF,TGTGCCAGTAGTTCTGGATCGAACACCGGGGAGCTGTTTTTT
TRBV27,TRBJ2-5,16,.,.,CASSPLGTRDQETQYF,TGTGCCAGCAGTCCCCTTGGGACCAGAGATCAAGAGACCCAGTACTTC
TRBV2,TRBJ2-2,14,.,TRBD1,CASSWTGGTGELFF,TGTGCCAGCAGCTGGACAGGGGGAACCGGGGAGCTGTTTTTT
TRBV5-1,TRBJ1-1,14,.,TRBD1,CASSVGQGHTEAFF,TGCGCCAGCAGCGTGGGACAGGGGCACACTGAAGCTTTCTTT
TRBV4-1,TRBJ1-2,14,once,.,CASSQDVWVYGYTF,TGCGCCAGCAGCCAAGATGTCTGGGTTTATGGCTACACCTTC
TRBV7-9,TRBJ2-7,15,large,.,CASSLDLLGDNEQYF,TGTGCCAGCAGCTTAGACCTCCTCGGGGACAACGAGCAGTACTTC
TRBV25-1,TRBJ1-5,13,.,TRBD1,CASSGQGNQPQHF,TGTGCCAGCAGTGGACAGGGGAATCAGCCCCAGCATTTT
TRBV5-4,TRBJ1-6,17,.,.,CASSLSKGSSYNSPLHF,TGTGCCAGCAGCTTGAGTAAGGGAAGCTCCTATAATTCACCCCTCCACTTT
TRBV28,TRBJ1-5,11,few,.,CASSSQGPQHF,TGTGCCAGCAGTTCCCAAGGGCCCCAGCATTTT
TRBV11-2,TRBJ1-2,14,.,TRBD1,CASSQFQGAGGYTF,TGTGCCAGCAGCCAATTTCAGGGGGCGGGTGGCTACACCTTC
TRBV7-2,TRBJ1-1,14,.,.,CASSQRTVNTEAFF,TGTGCCAGCAGCCAGCGGACAGTGAACACTGAAGCTTTCTTT
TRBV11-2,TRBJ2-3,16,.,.,CASSLLGGAPTDTQYF,TGTGCCAGCAGCTTATTAGGGGGGGCCCCCACAGATACGCAGTATTTT
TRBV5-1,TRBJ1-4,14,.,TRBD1,CASSSGGRGEKLFF,TGCGCCAGCAGCTCAGGGGGTCGAGGTGAAAAACTGTTTTTT
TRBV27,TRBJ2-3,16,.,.,CASSSLAPSLTDTQYF,TGTGCCAGCAGTTCCCTAGCGCCCTCCCTCACAGATACGCAGTATTTT
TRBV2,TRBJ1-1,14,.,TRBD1,CASRYRGQNTEAFF,TGTGCCAGCAGGTACAGGGGGCAGAACACTGAAGCTTTCTTT